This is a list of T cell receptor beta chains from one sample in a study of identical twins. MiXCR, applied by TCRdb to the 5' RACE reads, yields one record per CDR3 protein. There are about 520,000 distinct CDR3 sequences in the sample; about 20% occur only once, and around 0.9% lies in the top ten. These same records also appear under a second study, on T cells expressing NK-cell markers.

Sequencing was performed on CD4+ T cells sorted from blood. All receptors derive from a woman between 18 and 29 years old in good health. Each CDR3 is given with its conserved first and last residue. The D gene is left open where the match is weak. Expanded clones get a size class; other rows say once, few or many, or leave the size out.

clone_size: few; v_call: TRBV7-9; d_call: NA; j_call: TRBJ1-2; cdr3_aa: CASSSRETGRGGYTF; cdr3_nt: TGTGCCAGCAGCTCCCGGGAGACAGGACGGGGTGGCTACACCTTC
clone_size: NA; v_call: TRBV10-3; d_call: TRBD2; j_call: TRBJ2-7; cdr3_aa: CATTLAAGAGSPYEQYF; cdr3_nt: TGTGCCACCACCCTAGCAGCGGGAGCGGGGTCACCGTACGAGCAGTACTTC
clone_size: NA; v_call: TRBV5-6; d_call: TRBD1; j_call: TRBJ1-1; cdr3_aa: CASSLAGGSNTEAFF; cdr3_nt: TGTGCCAGCAGCTTAGCAGGGGGCTCGAACACTGAAGCTTTCTTT
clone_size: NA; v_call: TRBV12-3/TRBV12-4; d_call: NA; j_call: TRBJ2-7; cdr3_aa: CASSRGLVGSYEQYF; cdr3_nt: TGTGCCAGCAGTCGCGGGTTGGTGGGTAGCTACGAGCAGTACTTC
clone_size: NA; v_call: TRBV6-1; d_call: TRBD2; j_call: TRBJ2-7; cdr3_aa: CASSLKGGIHEQYF; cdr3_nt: TGTGCCAGCTCACTAAAGGGAGGGATCCACGAGCAGTACTTC
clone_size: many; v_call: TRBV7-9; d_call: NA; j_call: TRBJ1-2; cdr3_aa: CASSFDDPNIYGYTF; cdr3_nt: TGTGCCAGCAGCTTCGACGACCCGAACATCTATGGCTACACCTTC
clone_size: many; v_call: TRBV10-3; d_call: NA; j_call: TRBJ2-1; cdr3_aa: CAISGLGGRYEQFF; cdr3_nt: TGTGCCATCAGTGGCTTGGGGGGTCGCTATGAGCAGTTCTTC
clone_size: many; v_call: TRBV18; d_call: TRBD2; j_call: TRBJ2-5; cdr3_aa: CASSPSGTSGQETQYF; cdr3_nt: TGTGCCAGCTCACCATCCGGGACTAGCGGGCAAGAGACCCAGTACTTC
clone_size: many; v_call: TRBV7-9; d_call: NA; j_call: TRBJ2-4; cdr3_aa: CASSLPENIQYF; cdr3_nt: TGTGCCAGCAGCTTGCCCGAAAACATTCAGTACTTC
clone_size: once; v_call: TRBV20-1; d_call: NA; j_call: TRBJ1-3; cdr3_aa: CSARDVSTGSGNTIYF; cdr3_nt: TGCAGTGCTAGAGATGTTTCGACAGGCTCTGGAAACACCATATATTTT
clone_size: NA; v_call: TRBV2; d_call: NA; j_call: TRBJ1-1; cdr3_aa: CASSELGAEYGGAFF; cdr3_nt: TGTGCCAGCAGTGAATTAGGGGCCGAGTATGGGGGAGCTTTCTTT
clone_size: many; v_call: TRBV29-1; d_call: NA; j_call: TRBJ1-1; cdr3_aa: CSVVVHTEAFF; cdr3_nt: TGCAGCGTTGTTGTCCACACTGAAGCTTTCTTT
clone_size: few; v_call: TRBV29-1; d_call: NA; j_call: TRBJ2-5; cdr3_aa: CSGSQETQYF; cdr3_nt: TGCAGCGGTAGCCAAGAGACCCAGTACTTC
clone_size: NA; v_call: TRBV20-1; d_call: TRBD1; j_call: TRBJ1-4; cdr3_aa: CSARDIQTGSYEKLFF; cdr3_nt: TGCAGTGCTAGAGATATTCAGACAGGGTCATATGAAAAACTGTTTTTT